This entry is about one T cell receptor (beta chain). What it recognizes is unknown. These data are taken from a study of shared clonotypes between healthy human individuals. Findings and limits, study-wide: Non-shared clonotypes had lower generation probabilities than those shared by all four donors.

Produced via immunoSEQ multiplex PCR; TCRdb's table is partial and in-frame only. This sample yields more than 400,000 clones, of which 96% are seen a single time; 0.05% to 0.07% belongs to the top ten. The sequence came from a woman in her twenties or thirties in good health. Sequenced input: naive CD4+ T cells sorted from blood. The subset was: CD45RA+ positively selected.

The CDR3 coding sequence is TGTGCCAGCAGCTACGGGACAGGGGAGACCTCATCCTACGAGCAGTACTTC. It is translated as CASSYGTGETSSYEQYF. The chain couples TRBV7-9 to TRBJ2-7, with 10 bases aligning to TRBD1. The trim removed 4 bases at V and 1 base at J, leaving 10 bases unmatched. The CDR3 loop spans 17 amino acids. Germline V gives CDR1 SEHNR, CDR2 FQNEAQ (reference sequence).